This T cell receptor (beta chain) was sequenced during a study of T-cell memory formation after mild COVID-19. General study results and limits: Later expanders leaned CD4+, whereas day 15 to 85 contracting clones were balanced CD4/CD8. For contracting clones, CD4+ ones sat mainly in CM and EM, CD8+ in EMRA.

CDR1 and CDR2 (germline): SGHVS, FQNEAQ. The V gene lost 4 bases and the J gene lost 5 bases, with 14 bases spanning the gap. The CDR3 is 14 amino acids. This clonotype was observed a handful of times. Its specificity is not known. TCRdb passed the 5' RACE reads through MiXCR, listing each CDR3 protein once. Of roughly 400,000 distinct CDR3 sequences in the sample, roughly 18% were seen once. The V and J genes are TRBV7-8 and TRBJ1-1; maybe TRBD1 (6 bases). The receptor comes from a young man who had mild COVID-19 (a few samples of this study predate the infection). Cell type and time point are not known. Sequenced input: PBMCs or a T cell subset sorted from them (not recorded which). The CDR3 region has the DNA TGTGCCAGCAGCTCAAGCACAGGGTTTACTGAAGCTTTCTTT. It translates to CASSSSTGFTEAFF.